The clone carrying this T cell receptor beta chain was counted only a few times. Unique molecular identifiers featured in how the TCRbeta library was prepared. TCRdb re-derived calls from the PCR reads in MiXCR, one entry per CDR3 protein. The sample records over 550,000 distinct CDR3 sequences, 10% being singletons. The entry originates in a study of T-cell reconstitution after alpha-beta-depleted transplantation in children. The TCR comes from a human donor who donated a stem cell graft to a child with acute myeloid leukemia. This material consisted of PBMCs from the stem cell graft donor, taken from the stem cell graft.

CDR3 sequence reads: CASSLIGLSNSPLHF. The CDR3 nucleotides read TGTGCCAGCAGCTTAATAGGCCTCAGTAATTCACCCCTCCACTTT. This chain links TRBV7-8 with TRBJ1-6, with D unresolved. The CDR3 covers 15 residues. Germline V CDR1 and CDR2: SGHVS, FQNEAQ. Trimming shortened V by 2 bases and J by 6 bases, and 11 bases separated the two germline ends.